The following is a TCR beta chain sequence with its context. Which antigen it targets is not known. Per-nucleotide qualities are absent, and no much larger clonotype sits a single base away. The data belong to a study of Ad26.COV2.S vaccination and SARS-CoV-2 variants (dated by TCRdb to the early 2020s). About the full investigation: Donors in the vaccine arm were drawn from COV1001, a phase I-IIa trial of Ad26.COV2.S in healthy adults that was multicentre, randomized, double-blind and placebo-controlled. Ad26.COV2.S was administered intramuscularly at a dose of 5x10^10 or 1x10^11 viral particles, either as one shot or as two shots given 56 days apart. TCRbeta repertoire sequencing served as the tool for gauging how specific and how broad the SARS-CoV-2-reactive T cell receptors were following Ad26.COV2.S vaccination. The TCR-sequenced set comprised around 30 samples: some 19 Ad26.COV2.S vaccine recipients, 5 placebo recipients and 8 SARS-CoV-2 convalescent individuals. Participants in the trial were split at random into five groups of five each, receiving low-dose or high-dose Ad26.COV2.S once or twice, or else placebo on both occasions. Blinding of investigators to trial group allocation was maintained during experiments and outcome assessment. What the research found in general, with its limitations: Vaccine and placebo recipients had similar non-spike TCR breadth, a finding consistent with the vaccine containing only spike. Comparing responses between vaccine doses or regimens was not something the study was powered to do. Ad26.COV2.S recipients had higher spike-specific TCR breadth than placebo recipients (P = 0.0014). After vaccination, spike-specific CD8+ and CD4+ T cell responses were reported to show substantial breadth. The authors noted that the TCR breadth and depth analyses may have underestimated total T cell responses.

The immunoSEQ Assay was used to sequence TCRbeta CDR3 regions. After extraction, genomic DNA underwent amplification by bias-controlled multiplex PCR, followed by high-throughput sequencing. In the paper's pipeline: To quantify the absolute abundance of every unique TCRbeta CDR3 region, sequences were collapsed and filtered. T cell fraction was estimated by normalizing TCRbeta template counts to usable DNA, which was measured by amplifying reference genes present in all nucleated cells. Repertoire TCRs were annotated as SARS-CoV-2-specific when V gene, CDR3 amino acid sequence and J gene were exactly matched to a known reactive TCR set. MIRA supplied the reference SARS-CoV-2 TCR set, which was filtered for enrichment in COVID-19-positive ImmuneCODE repertoires so that public or cross-reactive TCRs were removed. Using the MIRA antigens, annotated TCRs were further analysed by specific ORF or by position within an ORF. Breadth was defined as annotated unique rearrangements over total unique productive rearrangements; depth was the summed frequency of those rearrangements. TCR breadth was compared between groups using two-sided Wilcoxon rank-sum tests. Entries here come from immuneACCESS through TCRdb and include only in-frame sequences with V and J called. Some clones fail to appear in such tables; in the studies checked, an unresolved V gene covers under half of the shortfall, and the cause of the remainder is unknown. Clone size and the V and J calls come from that table; the DNA yielded D and trimming. This sample has hundreds of thousands of clones in its table, and more than 70% of those were observed once. The top ten clonotypes cover 1.5% of the sample.

V is reduced by 1 base and J by 1 base, leaving a spacing of 8 bases between them. The germline V gene supplies CDR1 LGHNA and CDR2 YSLEER. Measured from the cysteine to the phenylalanine, the CDR3 is 15 residues long. Only the CDR3 region is kept as DNA, spanning 45 bases read in frame from base 1. According to the study, the label for this sample's treatment or condition signals: 15 to 20 received Ad26.COV2.S at low or high dose, single or two shots; 5 received placebo; per-sample allocation not given. For vaccine and placebo recipients, repertoires were sequenced using samples collected on day 63 after the first injection. Cohort 1b enrolled fewer than 30 adults aged 18-55 years at a single site in Boston, USA, between 29 July and 7 August 2020. Ad26.COV2.S consisted of a replication-incompetent adenovirus type 26 vector by which a prefusion-stabilized SARS-CoV-2 spike protein from the original Wuhan strain was expressed.

The sample in question was peripheral blood, obtained in a trial of Ad26.COV2.S vaccine versus placebo. This receptor was taken from a person between 18 and 60 years old who received the Ad26.COV2.S COVID-19 vaccine or a placebo. The sequence links TRBV4-3 to TRBJ2-4, with no D gene named confidently. The sequenced DNA: TGCGCCAGCAGCCAAGTCGCGACTGCCAAAAACATTCAGTACTTC. It translates as CASSQVATAKNIQYF.